Sequencing of this T cell receptor beta chain was carried out in a study of blood T cell repertoires in COVID-19. Profiling relied on immunoSEQ multiplex PCR, and the TCRdb table lists in-frame clones only, not all of them. The sample lists fewer than 450,000 clones; around 89% were seen once. V lost 7 bases to trimming and J lost 1 base, with 13 bases between them. This CDR3 comprises 14 residues. The germline gives CDR1 ENHRY, CDR2 SYGVKD. V and J are TRBV10-3 and TRBJ1-2; D gene ambiguous. This TCR derives from a woman aged 18-30 years who had recovered from COVID-19. The material sequenced was PBMCs or T cells enriched from blood (not recorded which). The CDR3 DNA is TGTGCCATCACCCCGTCCGGTAGTAACTATGGCTACACCTTC. Translated: CAITPSGSNYGYTF.